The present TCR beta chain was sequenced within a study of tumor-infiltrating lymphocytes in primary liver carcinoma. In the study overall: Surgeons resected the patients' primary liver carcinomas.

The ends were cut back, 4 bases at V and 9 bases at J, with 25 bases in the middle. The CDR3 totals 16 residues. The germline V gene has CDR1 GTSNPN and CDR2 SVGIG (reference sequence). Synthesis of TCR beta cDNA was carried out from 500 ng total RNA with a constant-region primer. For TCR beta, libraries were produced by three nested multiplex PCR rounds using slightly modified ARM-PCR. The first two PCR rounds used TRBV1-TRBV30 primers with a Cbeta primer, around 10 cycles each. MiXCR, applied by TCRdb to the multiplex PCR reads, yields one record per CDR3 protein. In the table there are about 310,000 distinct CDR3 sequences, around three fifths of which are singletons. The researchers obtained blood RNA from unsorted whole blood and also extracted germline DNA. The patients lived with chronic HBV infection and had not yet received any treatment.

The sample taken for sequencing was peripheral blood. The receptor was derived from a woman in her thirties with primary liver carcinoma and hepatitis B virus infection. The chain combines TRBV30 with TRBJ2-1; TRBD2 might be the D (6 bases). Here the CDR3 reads CAWNKGSGQWYGEQFF. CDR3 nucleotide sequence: TGTGCCTGGAACAAGGGTAGCGGACAATGGTATGGTGAGCAGTTCTTC.